This TCR beta chain was recovered during a study of Tregs in tolerant kidney transplant recipients. About the study: Recipients received nonmyeloablative bone marrow transplants from related graft donors, with transient mixed chimerism. Study outcomes and limitations: Donor-specific Treg expansion exceeded global Treg expansion in tolerant patients, suggesting antigen drive.

The method was immunoSEQ multiplex PCR; TCRdb's version includes in-frame clones alone and lacks a portion of them. This sample has nearly 95,000 clones, with under 95% found just once. Unstimulated regulatory T cells (CD4+CD25+CD127-), CD4+CD25- non-regulatory cells, CD4 and CD8 cells were FACS-sorted from thawed PBMCs. The CDR3 runs to 14 residues. V was pared by 8 bases and J by 1 base, with 15 bases between. Looked up from germline, CDR1 is SNHLY and CDR2 is FYNNEI. In the case of this clone: Its antigen is unknown.

The receptor was derived from a human donor who received a combined kidney and bone marrow transplant. The sample here was CD4+ T cells from blood, taken before the transplant. This chain joins TRBV2 and TRBJ2-7; TRBD1 might be the D (6 bases). CDR3 DNA: TGTGCCAGCCGATACGGGACAACTTCCTACGAGCAGTACTTC. This translates into CASRYGTTSYEQYF.